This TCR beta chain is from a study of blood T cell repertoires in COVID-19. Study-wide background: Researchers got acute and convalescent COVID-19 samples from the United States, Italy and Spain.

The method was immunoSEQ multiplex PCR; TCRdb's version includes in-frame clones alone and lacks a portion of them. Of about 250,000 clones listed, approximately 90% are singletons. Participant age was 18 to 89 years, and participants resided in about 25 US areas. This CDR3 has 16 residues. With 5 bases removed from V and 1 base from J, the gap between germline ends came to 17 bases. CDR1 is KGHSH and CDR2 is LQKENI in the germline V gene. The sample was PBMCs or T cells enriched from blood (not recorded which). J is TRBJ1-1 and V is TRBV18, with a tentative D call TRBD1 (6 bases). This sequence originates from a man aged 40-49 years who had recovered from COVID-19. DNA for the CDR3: TGTGCCAGCTCAGACAGGTCGAAGACTCAGAACACTGAAGCTTTCTTT. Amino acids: CASSDRSKTQNTEAFF.